This T cell receptor beta chain was recovered during a study of T-cell reconstitution after alpha-beta-depleted transplantation in children. Unique molecular identifiers were used to barcode this TCRbeta library. TCRdb redid the calling of the PCR reads with MiXCR, one entry per CDR3 protein. The sample lists around 600,000 distinct CDR3 sequences, 20% to 25% seen once, with roughly 13% in the top ten. V dropped 7 bases and J dropped 3 bases, with 16 bases sitting between them. From germline, CDR1 is DFQATT and CDR2 SNEGSKA (reference sequence). CDR3 length equals 13 residues. Study findings and constraints: The authors attributed T-cell counts and diversity one year after transplant mostly to newly produced T cells. Recipient T cells and thymic progenitors that survived were the source of the high TCRbeta diversity seen at day 60 in some patients. By about two months after transplant, alpha-beta T cells reportedly arose from several hundred graft clones that had expanded.

This clonotype was counted many times. The antigen is not known. This receptor was taken from a boy less than two years old who had a stem cell transplant for acute myeloid leukemia, so the T cells may come from the graft donor. The rearrangement joins TRBV20-1 to TRBJ2-7; D assignment may be TRBD1 or TRBD2 (6 bases each). Sample: PBMCs, mostly from graft donor cells, taken 360 days after TCRalphabeta/CD19-depleted stem cell transplant. The CDR3 DNA follows: TGCAGTGTTACCGGGGGCAGGAGCTACGAGCAGTACTTC. Amino acids: CSVTGGRSYEQYF.